This TCR beta chain was sequenced for a study of early T cells in non-severe SARS-CoV-2 infection. Study-level information: The authors sequenced bulk RNA from unsorted whole blood, leaving chains unpaired. General study points: VDJdb-based matching was biased toward anti-spike CD8 responses and missed private and CD4 specificities.

Individual cDNA molecules were tagged with unique molecular identifiers, the study reported. Using its own MiXCR run on the 5' RACE reads, TCRdb lists one record per CDR3 protein. The sample contains fewer than 25,000 distinct CDR3 sequences, 5.7% of which appear only once. Comment on this clonotype: As yet, its antigen is unknown.

V was clipped by 1 base and J by 0 bases, with 7 bases between them. Germline-derived CDR1 and CDR2 are DFQATT and SNEGSKA (reference sequence). CDR3 length equals 14 residues. This clonotype originated in an adult who was a healthcare worker with PCR-confirmed SARS-CoV-2 infection or an uninfected control (not recorded which). Sequences were derived from whole blood, sampled at baseline. V gene TRBV20-1 combines with J gene TRBJ1-3; possible D gene TRBD1, 5 bases. The CDR3 sequence: CSARGGDSGNTIYF. In nucleotides, the CDR3 is TGCAGTGCTAGAGGGGGGGACTCTGGAAACACCATATATTTT.